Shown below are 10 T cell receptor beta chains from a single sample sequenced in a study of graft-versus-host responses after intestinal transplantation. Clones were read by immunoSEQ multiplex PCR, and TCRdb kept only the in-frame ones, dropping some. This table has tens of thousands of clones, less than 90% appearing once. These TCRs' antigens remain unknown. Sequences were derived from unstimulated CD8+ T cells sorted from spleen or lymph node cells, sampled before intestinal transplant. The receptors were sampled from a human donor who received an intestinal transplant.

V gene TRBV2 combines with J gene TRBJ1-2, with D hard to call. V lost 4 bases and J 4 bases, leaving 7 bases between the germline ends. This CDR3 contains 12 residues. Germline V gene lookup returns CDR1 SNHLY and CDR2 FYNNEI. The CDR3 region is CASSGNSYGYTF. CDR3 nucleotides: TGTGCCAGCAGTGGCAACAGCTATGGCTACACCTTC.

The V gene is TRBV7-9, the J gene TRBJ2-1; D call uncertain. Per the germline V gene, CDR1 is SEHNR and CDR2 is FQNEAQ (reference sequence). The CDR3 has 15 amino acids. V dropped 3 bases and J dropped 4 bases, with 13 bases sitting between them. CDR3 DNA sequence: TGTGCCAGCAGCTTCTCTGGGTCGCCGTACAATGAGCAGTTCTTC. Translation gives CASSFSGSPYNEQFF.

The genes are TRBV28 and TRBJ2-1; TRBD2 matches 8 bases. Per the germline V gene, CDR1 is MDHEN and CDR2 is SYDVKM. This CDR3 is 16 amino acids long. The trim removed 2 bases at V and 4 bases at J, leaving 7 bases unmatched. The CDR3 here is CASSLGAGGPYNEQFF. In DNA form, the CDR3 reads TGTGCCAGCAGTTTAGGGGCGGGAGGACCTTACAATGAGCAGTTCTTC.

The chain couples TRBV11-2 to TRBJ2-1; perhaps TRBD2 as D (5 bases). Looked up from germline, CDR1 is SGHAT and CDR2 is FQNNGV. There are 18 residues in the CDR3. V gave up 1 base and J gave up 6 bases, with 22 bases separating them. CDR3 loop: CASSLVTFASRRSNEQFF. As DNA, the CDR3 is TGTGCCAGCAGCTTAGTTACCTTTGCTAGCCGGAGAAGCAATGAGCAGTTCTTC.

For the CDR3, the DNA is TGTGCCAGCAGCGTAGTAGGCAGGGAGGGAGACATTCAGTACTTC. Its protein product is CASSVVGREGDIQYF. V gene TRBV9 combines with J gene TRBJ2-4; 7 bases line up with TRBD2. The junction had 8 bases not matched to a gene; V was cut back by 0 bases and J by 8 bases. Germline V gene lookup returns CDR1 SGDLS and CDR2 YYNGEE. The CDR3 length is 15 residues.

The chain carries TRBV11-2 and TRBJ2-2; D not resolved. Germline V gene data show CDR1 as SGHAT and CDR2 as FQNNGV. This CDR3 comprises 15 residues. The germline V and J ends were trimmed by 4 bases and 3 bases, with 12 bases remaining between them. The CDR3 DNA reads TGTGCCAGCAGCTCCCGCCCCCCCTACACCGGGGAGCTGTTTTTT. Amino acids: CASSSRPPYTGELFF.

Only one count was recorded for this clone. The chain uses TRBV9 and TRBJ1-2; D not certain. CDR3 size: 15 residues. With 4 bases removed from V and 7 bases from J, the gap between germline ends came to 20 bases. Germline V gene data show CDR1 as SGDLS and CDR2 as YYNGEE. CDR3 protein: CASSSPGRASGGYTF. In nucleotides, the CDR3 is TGTGCCAGCAGCTCCCCGGGCCGTGCTAGTGGTGGCTACACCTTC.

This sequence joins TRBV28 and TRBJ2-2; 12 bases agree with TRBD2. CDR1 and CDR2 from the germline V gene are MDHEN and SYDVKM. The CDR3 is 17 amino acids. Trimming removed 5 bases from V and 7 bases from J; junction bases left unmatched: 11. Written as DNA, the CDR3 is TGTGCCAGCAGTCCCCGACTAGCGGGAGTCTTAAACGGGGAGCTGTTTTTT. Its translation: CASSPRLAGVLNGELFF.

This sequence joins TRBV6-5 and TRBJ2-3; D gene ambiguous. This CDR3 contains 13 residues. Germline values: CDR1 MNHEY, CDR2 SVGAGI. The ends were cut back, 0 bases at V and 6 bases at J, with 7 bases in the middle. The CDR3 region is CASSYSNSDTQYF. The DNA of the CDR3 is TGTGCCAGCAGTTACTCGAATTCGGATACGCAGTATTTT.

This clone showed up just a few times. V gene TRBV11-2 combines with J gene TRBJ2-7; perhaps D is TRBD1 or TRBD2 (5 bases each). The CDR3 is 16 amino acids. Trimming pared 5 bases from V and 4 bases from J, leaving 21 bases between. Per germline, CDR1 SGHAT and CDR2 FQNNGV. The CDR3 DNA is TGTGCCAGCAGCATCTGGGGGAGAGGGGCCATTTACGAGCAGTACTTC. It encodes CASSIWGRGAIYEQYF. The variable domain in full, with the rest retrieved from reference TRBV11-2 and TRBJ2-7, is EAGVAQSPRYKIIEKRQSVAFWCNPISGHATLYWYQQILGQGPKLLIQFQNNGVVDDSQLPKDRFSAERLKGVDSTLKIQPAKLEDSAVYLCASSIWGRGAIYEQYFGPGTRLTVT.